A selection of T cell receptor beta chains follows, all from one sample in a study of control samples from healthy donors and cancer patients. Profiled with immunoSEQ multiplex PCR; TCRdb holds only in-frame clones, not every one. This table holds fewer than 200,000 clones, just over 90% found once. Sequencing was carried out using blood. These TCRs come from a man aged 30 to 39 in good health. Each CDR3 is given with its conserved first and last residue. The order of the fields is D gene, V gene, clone size, J gene, CDR3 DNA, CDR3 protein. The D gene is left open where the match is weak. Rows may omit the clone size; those that give it use once, few, many or a size class.

.,TRBV19,.,TRBJ1-6,TGTGCCAGTGCAGGGGAATACAATTCACCCCTCCACTTT,CASAGEYNSPLHF
.,TRBV12-3/TRBV12-4,.,TRBJ2-2,TGTGCCAGCACCTACAGGGCCGGGGAGCTGTTTTTT,CASTYRAGELFF
.,TRBV4-1,.,TRBJ2-7,TGCGCCAGCAGCCAAGGGGGGGCCCAAGCCTACGAGCAGTACTTC,CASSQGGAQAYEQYF
.,TRBV5-1,.,TRBJ1-3,TGCGCCAGCAGCTTACCCAGGAGCTCTGGAAACACCATATATTTT,CASSLPRSSGNTIYF
.,TRBV4-1,.,TRBJ2-7,TGCGCCAGCAGCGACCGTGGGCTAGCGAGCTACGAGCAGTACTTC,CASSDRGLASYEQYF
.,TRBV6-5,.,TRBJ1-1,TGTGCCAGCAGGTCAGTAAGGATGAACACTGAAGCTTTCTTT,CASRSVRMNTEAFF
.,TRBV7-9,.,TRBJ2-1,TGTGCCAGCAGCCCTCGGTCGGGAGATCTCTACAATGAGCAGTTCTTC,CASSPRSGDLYNEQFF
.,TRBV20-1,once,TRBJ1-1,TGCAGTGCTAGCAGGACTGAAGCTTTCTTT,CSASRTEAFF
.,TRBV25-1,.,TRBJ2-7,TGTGCCAGCAGTGTAGGACAAGATGGCTACGAGCAGTACTTC,CASSVGQDGYEQYF
.,TRBV15,.,TRBJ2-7,TGTGCCACCAGCAGAGGAGGTCGTAGCTCCTACGAGCAGTACTTC,CATSRGGRSSYEQYF
.,TRBV2,few,TRBJ1-2,TGTGCCAGCAGGGCCCCAGACAGCATCTATGGCTACACCTTC,CASRAPDSIYGYTF
TRBD2,TRBV5-1,.,TRBJ2-1,TGCGCCAGCAGCGGACTAGCGGGAGAGTCCTACAATGAGCAGTTCTTC,CASSGLAGESYNEQFF
.,TRBV30,.,TRBJ2-1,TGTGCCTGGAGTATCGTGGGTGAGCAGTTCTTC,CAWSIVGEQFF
TRBD2,TRBV7-2,.,TRBJ2-7,TGTGCCAGCAGCCCCGGACTAGCGGGAACCAGTTACGAGCAGTACTTC,CASSPGLAGTSYEQYF
TRBD2,TRBV19,once,TRBJ2-2,TGTGCCAGTACTAGCGGGGGGGGCACCGGGGAGCTGTTTTTT,CASTSGGGTGELFF
TRBD1,TRBV19,.,TRBJ1-5,TGTGCCAGTAGTGGAGAGTCCGGGACAGGGTTCCATAGCAATCAGCCCCAGCATTTT,CASSGESGTGFHSNQPQHF
TRBD1,TRBV2,.,TRBJ1-1,TGTGCCAGCAGAGACAGGGGAATGAACACTGAAGCTTTCTTT,CASRDRGMNTEAFF
TRBD1,TRBV18,.,TRBJ1-6,TGTGCCAGCTCACTGACAGGGGAGGATTCACCCCTCCACTTT,CASSLTGEDSPLHF
TRBD2,TRBV6-6,.,TRBJ2-1,TGTGCCAGCAGTTACGGGAGCGGGGCTTACAATGAGCAGTTCTTC,CASSYGSGAYNEQFF
TRBD2,TRBV30,.,TRBJ2-7,TGTGCCTGGAGCTACGGGAGGGAGCAGTACTTC,CAWSYGREQYF
.,TRBV6-1,.,TRBJ2-7,TGTGCCAGCAGTGAACCCGGCGATAGCTCCTACGAGCAGTACTTC,CASSEPGDSSYEQYF
TRBD1,TRBV4-3,once,TRBJ1-2,TGCGCCAGCAGCCAAGATATTGGACAGGGGTATGGCTACACCTTC,CASSQDIGQGYGYTF
TRBD1,TRBV7-9,.,TRBJ2-3,TGTGCCAGCAGCTTGGGGGACAGCCCCACAGATACGCAGTATTTT,CASSLGDSPTDTQYF